The entry that follows covers one T cell receptor beta chain sequence. This specimen comes from a study of blood T cell repertoires in COVID-19. Turning to the study itself: Researchers got acute and convalescent COVID-19 samples from the United States, Italy and Spain. The cDNA or gDNA used as material had been derived from T cells, B-cell-depleted T cells, or PBMCs.

Per the study methods: Reference gene primers were amplified, and this amplification served to estimate nucleated cell counts. Sequencing used immunoSEQ multiplex PCR; TCRdb keeps in-frame clones, though not all of them. The D gene and trimming were derived from the DNA, and the V and J assignments and clone size from that table. The sample includes 29,000 or so clones, approximately 80% of them seen just once. The CDR3 loop spans 12 amino acids. Material for sequencing was peripheral blood. The V and J genes are TRBV21-1 and TRBJ2-7; the table assigns TRBD2, which was not confirmed against the DNA. TRBV21-1 is deemed a pseudogene. This TCR was sampled from a woman between 65 and 79 years old with acute or convalescent COVID-19. CDR3 bases: TGTGCCAGCTGGAGGGGATCGTACGAGCAGTACTTC. Translation gives CASWRGSYEQYF.